These T cell receptor beta chains were read from a single sample in a study of CD8 T cells in ankylosing spondylitis. TCRdb reprocessed the 5' RACE reads with MiXCR, giving one entry per CDR3 protein. The sample has just over 350,000 distinct CDR3 sequences, 20% to 25% seen once. Input material: blood, either unsorted or a sorted T cell fraction (not recorded which). These receptors came from a male donor with ankylosing spondylitis or in good health (not recorded which). The CDR3 runs from the conserved cysteine through the conserved F or W. A D gene is named only where the DNA matches it firmly. For some rows the clone size is stated as once, few or many, or as a class when expanded; others skip it.

d_call j_call clone_size v_call cdr3_aa cdr3_nt
. TRBJ2-7 few TRBV6-5 CASSVFDRNYEQYF TGTGCCAGCAGTGTCTTCGACAGAAACTACGAGCAGTACTTC
TRBD1 TRBJ2-7 many TRBV11-2 CAGGQDGYEQYF TGTGCCGGGGGACAGGATGGCTACGAGCAGTACTTC
. TRBJ1-1 . TRBV27 CASSLLGQNTEAFF TGTGCCAGCAGTTTACTCGGGCAGAACACTGAAGCTTTCTTT
. TRBJ2-2 . TRBV10-3 CAIMVAGELFF TGTGCCATCATGGTGGCCGGGGAGCTGTTTTTT
. TRBJ2-1 once TRBV4-1 CASSQDQPEYNEQFF TGCGCCAGCAGCCAAGATCAGCCAGAGTACAATGAGCAGTTCTTC
. TRBJ2-1 . TRBV19 CASSSISSNEQFF TGTGCCAGTAGTTCGATATCTAGCAATGAGCAGTTCTTC
TRBD1 TRBJ2-1 . TRBV29-1 CSVEKGQGANEQFF TGCAGCGTTGAGAAAGGACAGGGGGCGAATGAGCAGTTCTTC
. TRBJ2-5 . TRBV24-1 CATSETGGSETQYF TGTGCCACCAGTGAAACAGGAGGAAGTGAGACCCAGTACTTC
TRBD2 TRBJ2-3 few TRBV29-1 CSVEGRRGGTSTDTQYF TGCAGCGTTGAAGGGCGGCGGGGGGGCACTAGCACAGATACGCAGTATTTT
. TRBJ2-3 many TRBV5-5 CASSPGDTDTQYF TGTGCCAGCAGCCCCGGAGACACAGATACGCAGTATTTT
TRBD1 TRBJ1-6 . TRBV5-6 CASSSTGFSPLHF TGTGCCAGCAGTTCGACAGGGTTTTCACCCCTCCACTTT
. TRBJ2-5 few TRBV20-1 CSARPDGGQGTQYF TGCAGTGCTAGACCCGACGGGGGGCAGGGGACCCAGTACTTC
. TRBJ2-7 . TRBV7-9 CASSLDVGRVSSYEQYF TGTGCCAGCAGCTTAGATGTCGGCAGGGTCTCATCCTACGAGCAGTACTTC
. TRBJ2-7 . TRBV6-1 CASTDWQGNVEQYF TGTGCCAGCACTGATTGGCAGGGGAACGTCGAGCAGTACTTC
. TRBJ1-1 . TRBV29-1 CSVHDGENTEAFF TGCAGCGTCCATGACGGGGAAAACACTGAAGCTTTCTTT
. TRBJ2-3 few TRBV29-1 CSVVLDNAAEDTQYF TGCAGCGTTGTGTTGGACAACGCCGCGGAAGATACGCAGTATTTT
TRBD1 TRBJ2-6 . TRBV7-3 CASSSRTGSGANVLTF TGTGCCAGCAGCTCCCGGACAGGATCTGGGGCCAACGTCCTGACTTTC
TRBD1 TRBJ2-7 few TRBV20-1 CSAYPGQGADEQYF TGCAGTGCTTATCCGGGACAGGGGGCAGACGAGCAGTACTTC
. TRBJ2-7 . TRBV10-3 CAISAPRGGNSYEQYF TGTGCCATCAGTGCCCCTCGGGGAGGAAACTCCTACGAGCAGTACTTC
. TRBJ2-7 . TRBV20-1 CSASLNRDVYSYEQYF TGCAGTGCTAGCCTAAACCGGGACGTCTACTCCTACGAGCAGTACTTC
TRBD2 TRBJ2-1 . TRBV29-1 CSVGLPSGPYNEQFF TGCAGCGTAGGACTCCCTAGCGGGCCCTACAATGAGCAGTTCTTC
. TRBJ2-7 . TRBV25-1 CASSESVPLVYF TGTGCCAGCAGTGAATCTGTCCCTCTGGTATACTTC
. TRBJ2-2 . TRBV11-2 CASSPGYTGELFF TGTGCCAGCAGCCCTGGATACACCGGGGAGCTGTTTTTT
. TRBJ2-7 few TRBV2 CASSEGNSYEQYF TGTGCCAGCAGTGAGGGAAACTCCTACGAGCAGTACTTC
. TRBJ2-7 few TRBV20-1 CSARGTLYEQYF TGCAGTGCTAGAGGGACCCTCTACGAGCAGTACTTC